A single sample gave rise to the 10 T cell receptor beta chains below, sequenced in a study of blood T cell repertoires in COVID-19. Measured with immunoSEQ multiplex PCR; TCRdb has only the in-frame clones, and not every one. The sample lists some 82,000 clones; about four fifths were seen once. Sequenced material: peripheral blood. These receptors were obtained from an elderly man with acute or convalescent COVID-19.

The gene calls are TRBV5-4 and TRBJ1-6; maybe TRBD1 (5 bases). In germline, CDR1 is SGHNT, CDR2 YYREEE (reference sequence). The V end lost 2 bases, the J end lost 9 bases, and 12 bases lay between the germline ends. The CDR3 length is 14 residues. The CDR3 here is CASSLGERLSPLHF. The CDR3 nucleotides read TGTGCCAGCAGCTTAGGGGAAAGGCTTTCACCCCTCCACTTT.

This clone has just a few counts. The chain links TRBV7-3 to TRBJ1-6; TRBD1 matches at 10 bases. Germline V gene sequence: CDR1 SGHTA, CDR2 FQGTGA. With V trimmed by 0 bases and J by 9 bases, 2 bases remained unmatched. The CDR3 is made up of 15 amino acids. The CDR3 loop is CASSLTGQGSSPLHF. Here the CDR3 DNA reads TGTGCCAGCAGCTTAACGGGACAGGGGAGTTCACCCCTCCACTTT.

The V call is TRBV21-1, the J call TRBJ1-6; the table names TRBD1, a call not compared with the DNA. TRBV21-1 is flagged as a pseudogene. This CDR3 is 19 amino acids long. This chain's CDR3 is CASSKVAGQGVAYNSPLHF. CDR3 DNA: TGTGCCAGCAGCAAAGTCGCGGGACAGGGGGTAGCCTATAATTCACCCCTCCACTTT.

The gene calls are TRBV4-1 and TRBJ2-1, with D possibly TRBD1 on 5 matching bases. V gave up 2 bases and J gave up 10 bases, with 9 bases separating them. Looked up from germline, CDR1 is MGHRA and CDR2 is YSYEKL. The CDR3 length is 12 residues. The CDR3 bases are TGCGCCAGCAGCCAAAATTGGGGCGAGCAGTTCTTC. Translating gives CASSQNWGEQFF.

This chain links TRBV6-1 with TRBJ1-3; the D is unclear. This CDR3 comprises 15 residues. V was clipped by 3 bases and J by 0 bases, with 9 bases between them. Germline V gene lookup returns CDR1 MNHNS and CDR2 SASEGT. CDR3 in amino acids: CASSDRRSSGNTIYF. The DNA of the CDR3 is TGTGCCAGCAGTGACCGACGGAGCTCTGGAAACACCATATATTTT.

This chain connects TRBV27 to TRBJ2-7; D might be TRBD1 (7 bases). Germline values: CDR1 MNHEY, CDR2 SMNVEV (reference sequence). Trimming left V 2 bases short and J 2 bases short, with 10 bases between. This CDR3 is built from 14 residues. The DNA for the CDR3 is TGTGCCAGCAGTTTAACAGGGGAGGCCTACGAGCAGTACTTC. It yields the protein CASSLTGEAYEQYF.

This clone rates as medium-sized. CDR3 in amino acids: CASSPEGPQETQYF. The DNA for the CDR3 is TGTGCCAGCAGTCCGGAGGGGCCCCAAGAGACCCAGTACTTC. This chain uses TRBV6-2 or TRBV6-3 with TRBJ2-5; maybe TRBD2 (6 bases). V lost 5 bases and J lost 1, with 11 bases in between. Germline values: CDR1 MNHEY, CDR2 SVGEGT. The CDR3 is 14 residues long.

This sequence joins TRBV10-2 and TRBJ2-1; TRBD2 matches 10 bases. CDR3 length: 15 residues. V shed 6 bases and J 3 bases; nucleotides not matched to a gene: 5. Per germline, CDR1 WSHSY and CDR2 SAAADI. This CDR3 is CASRPGTSDYNEQFF. In DNA form, the CDR3 reads TGCGCCAGCAGGCCCGGGACTAGCGACTACAATGAGCAGTTCTTC.

This clone came up once. The chain employs TRBV5-1 and TRBJ1-2; maybe TRBD1 (6 bases). From germline, CDR1 is SGHRS and CDR2 YFSETQ. CDR3 length: 15 amino acids. V was trimmed by 4 bases and J by 4 bases, leaving 17 bases between them. CDR3 region: CASSGTGQPFYGYTF. The CDR3 coding sequence is TGCGCCAGCAGCGGAACGGGACAACCCTTCTATGGCTACACCTTC.

The chain joins TRBV18 to TRBJ1-6; perhaps TRBD1 as D (5 bases). Germline V gene data show CDR1 as KGHSH and CDR2 as LQKENI. The CDR3 spans 14 residues. V was cut by 4 bases and J by 8 bases, with 12 bases left in between. Here the CDR3 DNA reads TGTGCCAGCTCACGGGCTCCGGGGGATTCACCCCTCCACTTT. Its translation is CASSRAPGDSPLHF.